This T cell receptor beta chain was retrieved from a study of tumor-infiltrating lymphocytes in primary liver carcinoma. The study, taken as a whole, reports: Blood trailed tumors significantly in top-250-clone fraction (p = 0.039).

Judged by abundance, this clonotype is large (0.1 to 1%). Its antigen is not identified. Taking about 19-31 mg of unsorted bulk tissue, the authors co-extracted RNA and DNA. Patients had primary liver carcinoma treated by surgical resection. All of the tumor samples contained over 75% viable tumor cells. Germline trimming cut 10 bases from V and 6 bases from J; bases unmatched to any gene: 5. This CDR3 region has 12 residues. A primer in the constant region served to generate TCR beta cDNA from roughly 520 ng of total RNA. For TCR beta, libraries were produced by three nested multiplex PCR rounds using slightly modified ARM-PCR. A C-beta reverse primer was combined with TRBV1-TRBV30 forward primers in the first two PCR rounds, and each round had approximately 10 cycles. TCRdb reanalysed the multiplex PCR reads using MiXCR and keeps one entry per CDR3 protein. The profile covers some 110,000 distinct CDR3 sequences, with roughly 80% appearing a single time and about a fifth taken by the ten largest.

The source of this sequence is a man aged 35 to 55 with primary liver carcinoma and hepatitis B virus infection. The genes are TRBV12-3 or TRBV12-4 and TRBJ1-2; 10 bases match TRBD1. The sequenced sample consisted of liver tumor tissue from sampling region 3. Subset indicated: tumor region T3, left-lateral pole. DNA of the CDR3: TGTGCCATCGGACAGGGGGTCGATGGCTACACCTTC. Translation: CAIGQGVDGYTF.